What follows describes a single T cell receptor beta chain. Its antigen is not identified. Germline CDR1 SGHVS, CDR2 FQNEAQ. Between the trimmed V and J ends, which lost 5 bases and 2 bases, there was a span of 26 bases. The CDR3 covers 19 residues. TCRdb re-called the reads through MiXCR, storing one row per CDR3 protein. This table has roughly 500,000 distinct CDR3 sequences, around 30% appearing once. This record comes from a study of T cell repertoires in cytomegalovirus infection. Study background: CMV epitopes in the study were HLA-C-restricted (recently identified) and HLA-B-restricted (well studied).

Study outcomes and limitations: Within the response measured ex vivo, HLA-C-restricted CMV-specific TCR beta clonotypes were dominant.

This chain uses TRBV7-8 with TRBJ2-3; unclear D gene. The sequenced sample was cultured PBMCs, obtained from culture after CMV antigen stimulation. This clonotype was obtained from a human donor in good health (CMV status not recorded). Some clones in this sample may be carry-over from other donors' samples. The CDR3 loop reads CASSLRSSISGWNTDTQYF. In nucleotides, the CDR3 is TGTGCCAGCAGCCTCCGGTCATCGATTAGTGGCTGGAACACAGATACGCAGTATTTT.